This T cell receptor (beta chain) emerged from a study of blood T cell repertoires in COVID-19. As originally analysed: Estimation of nucleated cell counts relied on the amplification of reference gene primers. Clones were sequenced by immunoSEQ multiplex PCR, and TCRdb holds only the in-frame ones, with some missing. V, J and clone size are taken as reported in that table, and D and trimming were inferred from the DNA itself. This table holds about 73,000 clones, around 82% found once. The CDR3 contains 14 residues. Trimming cost V 4 bases and J 0 bases, with 12 bases left between them. The V gene's germline CDR1 is SQVTM and CDR2 ANQGSEA.

The clonotype comes from a man aged 50 to 59 with active COVID-19. Sequences were obtained from peripheral blood. This sequence joins TRBV29-1 and TRBJ1-2; possible D gene TRBD1, 5 bases. The CDR3 DNA reads TGCAGCGTTGCGGGACTAACCTCTAACTATGGCTACACCTTC. This sequence encodes CSVAGLTSNYGYTF.